The present T cell receptor beta chain was sequenced within a study of cytomegalovirus exposure and HLA in healthy donors. Findings and caveats of the study: Later on, an analysis tied under 20,000 TCR beta sequences to HLA alleles at 0.05 false discovery rate. The authors considered a cluster of highly shared sequence variants likely to be a sequencing artifact. TCR association rates varied by HLA locus in a later analysis, with DRB1 highest and HLA-C lowest.

The donors, nominally healthy at sampling, likely had unrecorded immune exposures. As to this clone: Its antigen is as yet unknown.

The study ran its PCR with 60 Vbeta and 13 Jbeta primers. The assay was immunoSEQ multiplex PCR, and TCRdb's table has in-frame clones only and misses some. This table holds roughly 200,000 clones, about 77% found once. V shed 6 bases and J 5 bases; nucleotides not matched to a gene: 9. This CDR3 has 15 amino acids. Looked up from germline, CDR1 is LGHNA and CDR2 is YSLEER. The receptor's source is a man in his fifties or sixties in good health and CMV-seronegative. The chain uses TRBV4-3 and TRBJ2-5, with 10 bases aligning to TRBD2. Sequencing was carried out using PBMCs. This CDR3 is CASRHGTSAGETQYF. As DNA, the CDR3 is TGCGCCAGCAGACACGGGACTAGCGCAGGGGAGACCCAGTACTTC.